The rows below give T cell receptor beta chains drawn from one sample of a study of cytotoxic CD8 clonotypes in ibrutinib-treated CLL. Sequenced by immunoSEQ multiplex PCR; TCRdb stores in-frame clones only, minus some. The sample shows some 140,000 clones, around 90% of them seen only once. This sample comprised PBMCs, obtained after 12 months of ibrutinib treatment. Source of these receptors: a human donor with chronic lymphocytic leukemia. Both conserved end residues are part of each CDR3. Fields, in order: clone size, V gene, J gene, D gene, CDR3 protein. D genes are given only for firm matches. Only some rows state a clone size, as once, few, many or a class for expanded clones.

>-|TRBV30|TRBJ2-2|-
CAWSNRQDGELFF
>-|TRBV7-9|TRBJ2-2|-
CASASRQNTGELFF
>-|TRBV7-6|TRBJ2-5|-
CASSFGQGTLGGQETQYF
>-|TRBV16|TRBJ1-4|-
CASSQHRLEGEKLFF
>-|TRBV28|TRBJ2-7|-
CASRHTLYYEQYF
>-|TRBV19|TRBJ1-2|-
CASSIPLSSYGYTF
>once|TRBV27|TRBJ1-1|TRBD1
CASSSMNTGVPYTEAFF
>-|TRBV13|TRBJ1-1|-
CASSPRAGKTFF
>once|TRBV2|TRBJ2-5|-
CASSESSNSLETQYF
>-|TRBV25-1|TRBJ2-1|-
CASSEAVGGNEQFF